This TCR beta chain was obtained from a study of blood T cell repertoires in COVID-19 (dated by TCRdb to about 2020). Concerning the study at large: Collaborator samples came from the United States, Italy and Spain and covered acute and convalescent phases of COVID-19. The material from the prospective study consisted of cDNA or gDNA derived from T cells, B-cell-depleted T cells, or PBMCs. A de-identified subject ID, COVID-19 status, age in years and sex were almost always included in the sample metadata. The dataset comprised deeply sampled blood TCRbeta repertoires from subjects exposed to, actively infected with, or recovered from COVID-19. HLA class I and class II types, where available, came from metadata supplied by the sample provider rather than from assay-based typing. The samples were drawn from two sources: the first 160 participants of the ongoing ImmuneRACE study, and 950 to 1,500 subjects contributed by 6 global collaborators. A freely available public database, intended as a resource for researchers studying the immune response to SARS-CoV-2, is where the repertoires were released. Findings and caveats that apply to the study as a whole: The quantity of clinical and demographic metadata differed by source and by participant and was supplied without curation.

On this clone itself: Its antigen is still unknown. No base qualities exist here, and no much larger clone lies one base off it.

TCRbeta CDR3 regions were amplified from genomic DNA using the immunoSEQ Assay, a bias-controlled multiplex PCR. Processing in the source paper ran as follows. Nucleated cell counts per sample were estimated from amplification of reference gene primers within the assay. To quantify the absolute abundance of each unique TCRbeta CDR3 rearrangement, sequence reads were collapsed and filtered. For each sample, productive Simpson clonality was calculated as the square root of Simpson's diversity index over productive rearrangements. This immuneACCESS table, as held by TCRdb, lists in-frame sequences with V and J called but not all clones. Of the missing ones, under half trace to an unresolved V gene in checked studies; the others have no known cause. V and J calls and clone size follow that table, whereas D and trimming were derived from the DNA. Within this sample are 60,000 to 80,000 clones, with approximately 81% of them counted one time only. The ten top clones hold around 8% of the sample.

The germline V gene (reference sequence) specifies LNHDA as CDR1 and SQIVND as CDR2. Counted from cysteine to phenylalanine, this CDR3 has 14 amino acids. CDR3 DNA only is kept here, 42 bases in frame from base 1. V and J are truncated by 3 bases and 0 bases respectively, leaving an intervening sequence of 8 bases. The collaborating institutions used their own protocols to collect whole blood in K2EDTA tubes. For TCRbeta analysis, collaborator samples were shipped as frozen whole blood, as isolated PBMCs, or as DNA extracted from either sample type. The specimen was peripheral blood. The chain was built from TRBV19 and TRBJ1-1; the D gene is unclear. This sequence was found in a man over 45 with active COVID-19. The sequenced DNA: TGTGCCAGTAGTATTCCACTATTGAACACTGAAGCTTTCTTT. This codes for CASSIPLLNTEAFF.